The following is a TCR beta chain sequence with its context. These data originate in a study of cytomegalovirus exposure and HLA in healthy donors. Libraries were prepared by immunoSEQ multiplex PCR; TCRdb keeps only in-frame clonotypes and omits some of them. The repertoire has 150,000 to 200,000 clones, approximately 84% of them found once; the top ten carry less than 8.5%. Germline loops: CDR1 SGHRS, CDR2 YFSETQ. CDR3 length: 14 residues. V shed 4 bases and J 4 bases; nucleotides not matched to a gene: 5. The TCR comes from a man between 18 and 29 years old in good health and CMV-seropositive. This sequence joins TRBV5-1 and TRBJ2-5; 9 bases fit TRBD1. Sequencing was done on a sample of PBMCs. CDR3 DNA: TGCGCCAGCAGCCCAGGACAGGGGCTAGAGACCCAGTACTTC. Protein: CASSPGQGLETQYF.